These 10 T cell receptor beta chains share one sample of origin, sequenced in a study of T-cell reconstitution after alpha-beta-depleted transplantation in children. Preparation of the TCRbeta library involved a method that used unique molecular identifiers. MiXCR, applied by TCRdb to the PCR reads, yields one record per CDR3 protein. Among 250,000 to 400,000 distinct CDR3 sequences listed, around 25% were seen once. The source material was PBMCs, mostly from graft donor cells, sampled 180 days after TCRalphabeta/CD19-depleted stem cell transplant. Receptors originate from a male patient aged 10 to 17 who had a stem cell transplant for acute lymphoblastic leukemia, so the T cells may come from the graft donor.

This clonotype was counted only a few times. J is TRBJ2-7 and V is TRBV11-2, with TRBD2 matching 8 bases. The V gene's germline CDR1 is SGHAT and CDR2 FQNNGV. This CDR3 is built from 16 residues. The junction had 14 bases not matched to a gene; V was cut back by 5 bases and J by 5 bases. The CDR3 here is CASSHYGGAGMDEQYF. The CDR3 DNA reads TGTGCCAGCAGCCATTACGGGGGGGCGGGGATGGACGAGCAGTACTTC.

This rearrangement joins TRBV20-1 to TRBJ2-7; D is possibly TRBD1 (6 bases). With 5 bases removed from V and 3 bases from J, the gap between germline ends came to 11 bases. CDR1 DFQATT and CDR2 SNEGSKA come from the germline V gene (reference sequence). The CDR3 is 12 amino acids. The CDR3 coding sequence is TGCAGTGCTCGGGACACCTTCTACGAGCAGTACTTC. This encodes CSARDTFYEQYF.

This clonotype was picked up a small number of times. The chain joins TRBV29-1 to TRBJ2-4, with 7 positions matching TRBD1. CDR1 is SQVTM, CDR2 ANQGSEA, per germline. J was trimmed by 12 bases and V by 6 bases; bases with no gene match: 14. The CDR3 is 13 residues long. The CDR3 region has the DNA TGCAGCGTGGCCCCGGGACAGCAATACCATCAGTACTTC. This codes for CSVAPGQQYHQYF.

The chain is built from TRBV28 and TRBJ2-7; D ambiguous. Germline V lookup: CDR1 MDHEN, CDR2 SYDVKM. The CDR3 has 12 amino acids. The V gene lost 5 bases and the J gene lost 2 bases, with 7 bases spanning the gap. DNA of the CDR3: TGTGCCAGCAGTGCTGTCCCCTACGAGCAGTACTTC. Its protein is CASSAVPYEQYF. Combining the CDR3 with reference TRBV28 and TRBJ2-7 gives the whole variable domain DVKVTQSSRYLVKRTGEKVFLECVQDMDHENMFWYRQDPGLGLRLIYFSYDVKMKEKGDIPEGYSVSREKKERFSLILESASTNQTSMYLCASSAVPYEQYFGPGTRLTVT.

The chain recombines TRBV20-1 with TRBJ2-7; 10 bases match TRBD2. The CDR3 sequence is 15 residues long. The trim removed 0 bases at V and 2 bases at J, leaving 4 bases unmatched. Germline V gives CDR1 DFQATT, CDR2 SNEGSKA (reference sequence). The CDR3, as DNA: TGCAGTGCTAGAGAGGCTAGCGGGAGTGCCTACGAGCAGTACTTC. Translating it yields CSAREASGSAYEQYF.

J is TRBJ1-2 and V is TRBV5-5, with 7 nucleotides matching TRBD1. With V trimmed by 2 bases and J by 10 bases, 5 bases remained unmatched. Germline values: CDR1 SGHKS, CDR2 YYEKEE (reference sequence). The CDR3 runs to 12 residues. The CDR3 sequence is CASSFWDSYYTF. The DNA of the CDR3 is TGTGCCAGCAGCTTCTGGGACAGCTACTACACCTTC.

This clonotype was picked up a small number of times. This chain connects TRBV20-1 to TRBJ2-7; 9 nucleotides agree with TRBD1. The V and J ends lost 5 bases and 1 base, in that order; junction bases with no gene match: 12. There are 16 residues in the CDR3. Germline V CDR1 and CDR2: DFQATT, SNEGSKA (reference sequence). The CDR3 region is CSAPSPGQGRSYEQYF. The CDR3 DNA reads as TGCAGTGCTCCCTCACCGGGACAGGGAAGGTCCTACGAGCAGTACTTC.

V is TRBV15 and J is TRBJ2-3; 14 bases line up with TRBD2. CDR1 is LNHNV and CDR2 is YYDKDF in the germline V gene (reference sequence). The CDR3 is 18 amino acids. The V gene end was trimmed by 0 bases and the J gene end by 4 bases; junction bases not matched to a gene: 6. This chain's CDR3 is CATSRDYGTSGSSDTQYF. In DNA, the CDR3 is TGTGCCACCAGCAGAGATTATGGGACTAGCGGGAGCTCAGATACGCAGTATTTT.

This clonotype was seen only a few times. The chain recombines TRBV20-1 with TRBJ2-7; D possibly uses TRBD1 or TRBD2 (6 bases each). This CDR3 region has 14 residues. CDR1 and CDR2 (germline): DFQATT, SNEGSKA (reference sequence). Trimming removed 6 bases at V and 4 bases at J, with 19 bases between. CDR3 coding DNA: TGCAGTGCCCAGGGGACGGGGAGGCGGTACGAGCAGTACTTC. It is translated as CSAQGTGRRYEQYF.

The CDR3 region is CASSLDTGGGRELFF. The CDR3 bases are TGTGCCAGCAGTTTAGACACGGGAGGAGGGCGGGAGCTGTTTTTT. The rearrangement links TRBV12-3 or TRBV12-4 to TRBJ2-2, with 7 bases aligning to TRBD2. The CDR3 length is 15 residues. Germline trimming cut 1 base from V and 9 bases from J; bases unmatched to any gene: 8.